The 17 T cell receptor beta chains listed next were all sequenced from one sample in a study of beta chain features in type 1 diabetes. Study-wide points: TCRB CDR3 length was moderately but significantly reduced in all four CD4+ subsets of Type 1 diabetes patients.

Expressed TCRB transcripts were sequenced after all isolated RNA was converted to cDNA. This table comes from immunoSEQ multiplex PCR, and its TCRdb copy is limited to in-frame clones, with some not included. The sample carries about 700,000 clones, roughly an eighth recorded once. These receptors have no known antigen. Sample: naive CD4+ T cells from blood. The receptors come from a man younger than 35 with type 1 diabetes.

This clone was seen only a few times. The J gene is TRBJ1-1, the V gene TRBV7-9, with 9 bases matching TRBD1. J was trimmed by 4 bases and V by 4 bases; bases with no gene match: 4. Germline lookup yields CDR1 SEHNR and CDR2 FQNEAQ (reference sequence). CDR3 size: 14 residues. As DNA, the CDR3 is TGTGCCAGCAGCTCGGGACAGGGAAGCACTGAAGCTTTCTTT. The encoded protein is CASSSGQGSTEAFF.

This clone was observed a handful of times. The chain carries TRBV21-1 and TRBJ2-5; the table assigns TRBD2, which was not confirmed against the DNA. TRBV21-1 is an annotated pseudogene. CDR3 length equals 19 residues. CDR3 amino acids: CASSRTSGTSGGTQETQYF. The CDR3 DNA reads TGTGCCAGCAGCAGAACATCCGGGACTAGCGGGGGGACCCAAGAGACCCAGTACTTC.

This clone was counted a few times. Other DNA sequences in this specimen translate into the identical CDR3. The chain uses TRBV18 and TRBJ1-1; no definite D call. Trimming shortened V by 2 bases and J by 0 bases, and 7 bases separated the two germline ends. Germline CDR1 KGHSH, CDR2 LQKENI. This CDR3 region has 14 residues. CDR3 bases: TGTGCCAGCTCACCAACTGATATGAACACTGAAGCTTTCTTT. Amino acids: CASSPTDMNTEAFF.

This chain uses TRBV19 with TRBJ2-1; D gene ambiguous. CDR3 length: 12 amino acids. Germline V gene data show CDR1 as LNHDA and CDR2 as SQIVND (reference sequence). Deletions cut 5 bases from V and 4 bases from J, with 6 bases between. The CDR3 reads CASSPAYNEQFF. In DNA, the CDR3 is TGTGCCAGTAGTCCTGCTTACAATGAGCAGTTCTTC.

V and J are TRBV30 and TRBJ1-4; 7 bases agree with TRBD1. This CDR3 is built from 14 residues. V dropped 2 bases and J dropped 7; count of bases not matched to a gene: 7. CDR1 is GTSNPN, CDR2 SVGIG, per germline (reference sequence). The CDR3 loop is CAWSRQGLGEKLFF. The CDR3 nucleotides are TGTGCCTGGAGTAGACAGGGATTGGGTGAAAAACTGTTTTTT.

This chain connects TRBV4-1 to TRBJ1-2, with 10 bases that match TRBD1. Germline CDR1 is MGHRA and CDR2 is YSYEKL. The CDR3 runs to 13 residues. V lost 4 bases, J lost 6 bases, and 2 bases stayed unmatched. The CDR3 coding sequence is TGCGCCAGCAGCCTGACAGGGGGCCATGGCTACACCTTC. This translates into CASSLTGGHGYTF.

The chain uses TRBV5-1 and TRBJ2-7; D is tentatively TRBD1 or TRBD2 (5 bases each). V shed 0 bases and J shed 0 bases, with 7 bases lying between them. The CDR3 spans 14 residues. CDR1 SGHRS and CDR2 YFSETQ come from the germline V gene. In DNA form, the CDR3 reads TGCGCCAGCAGCTTGGTTGGGACCTCCTACGAGCAGTACTTC. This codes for CASSLVGTSYEQYF.

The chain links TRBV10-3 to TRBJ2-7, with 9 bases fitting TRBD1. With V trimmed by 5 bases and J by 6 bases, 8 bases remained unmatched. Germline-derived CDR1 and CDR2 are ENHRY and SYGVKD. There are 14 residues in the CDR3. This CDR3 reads CAISLEGQGSEQYF. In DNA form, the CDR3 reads TGTGCCATCAGTTTGGAGGGACAGGGATCCGAGCAGTACTTC.

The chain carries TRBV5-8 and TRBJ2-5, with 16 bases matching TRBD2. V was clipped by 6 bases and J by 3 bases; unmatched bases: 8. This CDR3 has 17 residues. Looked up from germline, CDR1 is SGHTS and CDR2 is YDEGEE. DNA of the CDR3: TGTGCCAGCACCCCGGCGGGGACTAGCGGGGGGGAAGAGACCCAGTACTTC. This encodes CASTPAGTSGGEETQYF.

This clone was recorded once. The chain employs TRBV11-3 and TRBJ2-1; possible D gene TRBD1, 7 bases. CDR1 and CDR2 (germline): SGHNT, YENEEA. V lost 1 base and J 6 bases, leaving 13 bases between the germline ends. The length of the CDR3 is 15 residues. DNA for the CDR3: TGTGCCAGCAGCTTAGGCCAGGGGGGCTTCAATGAGCAGTTCTTC. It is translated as CASSLGQGGFNEQFF.

The CDR3 DNA sequence: TGTGCCAGCAGTGGTAAAGCCAACACTGAAGCTTTCTTT. Protein product: CASSGKANTEAFF. V gene TRBV6-4 combines with J gene TRBJ1-1; D gene unclear. Germline values: CDR1 MRHNA, CDR2 SNTAGT. This CDR3 spans 13 amino acids. V lost 4 bases, J lost 2 bases, and 8 bases lay in between.

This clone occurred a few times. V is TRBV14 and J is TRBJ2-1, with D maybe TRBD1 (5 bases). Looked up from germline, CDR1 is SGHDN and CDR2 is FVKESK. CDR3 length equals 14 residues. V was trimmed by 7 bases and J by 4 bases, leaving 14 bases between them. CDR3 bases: TGTGCCAGCATGGCCAGGGCTAGTTACAATGAGCAGTTCTTC. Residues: CASMARASYNEQFF.

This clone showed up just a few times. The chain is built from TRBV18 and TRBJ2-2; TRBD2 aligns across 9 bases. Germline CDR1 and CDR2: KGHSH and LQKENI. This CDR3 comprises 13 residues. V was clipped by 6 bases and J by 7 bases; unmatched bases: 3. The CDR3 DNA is TGTGCCAGCTCCCGACTAGCGGACGGGGAGCTGTTTTTT. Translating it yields CASSRLADGELFF.

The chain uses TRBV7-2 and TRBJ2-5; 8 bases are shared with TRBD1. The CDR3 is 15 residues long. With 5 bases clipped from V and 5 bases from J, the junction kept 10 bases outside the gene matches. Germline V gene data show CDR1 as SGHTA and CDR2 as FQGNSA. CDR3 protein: CASSQIQGARETQYF. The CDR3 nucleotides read TGTGCCAGCAGCCAGATCCAGGGGGCTCGTGAGACCCAGTACTTC.

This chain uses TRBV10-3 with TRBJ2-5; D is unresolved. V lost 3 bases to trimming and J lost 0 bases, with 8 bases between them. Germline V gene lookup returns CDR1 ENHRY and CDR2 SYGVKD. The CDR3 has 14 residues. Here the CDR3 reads CAISDPSYQETQYF. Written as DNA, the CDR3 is TGTGCCATCAGTGATCCGAGCTACCAAGAGACCCAGTACTTC.

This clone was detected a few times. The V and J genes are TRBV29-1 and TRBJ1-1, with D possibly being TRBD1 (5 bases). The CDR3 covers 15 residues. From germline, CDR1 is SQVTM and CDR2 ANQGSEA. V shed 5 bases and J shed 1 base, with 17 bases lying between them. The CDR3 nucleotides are TGCAGCGTTTATAATGGAGCTGGACAGAACACTGAAGCTTTCTTT. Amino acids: CSVYNGAGQNTEAFF.

The CDR3 nucleotides are TGTGCCAGCAGCCGACAGCCTAACTATGGCTACACCTTC. This gives the protein CASSRQPNYGYTF. The chain has TRBV25-1 and TRBJ1-2; weak D call: TRBD1 (5 bases). Germline V gene lookup returns CDR1 MGHDK and CDR2 SYGVNS. The CDR3 is 13 residues long. The V end lost 6 bases, the J end lost 0 bases, and 8 bases lay between the germline ends.